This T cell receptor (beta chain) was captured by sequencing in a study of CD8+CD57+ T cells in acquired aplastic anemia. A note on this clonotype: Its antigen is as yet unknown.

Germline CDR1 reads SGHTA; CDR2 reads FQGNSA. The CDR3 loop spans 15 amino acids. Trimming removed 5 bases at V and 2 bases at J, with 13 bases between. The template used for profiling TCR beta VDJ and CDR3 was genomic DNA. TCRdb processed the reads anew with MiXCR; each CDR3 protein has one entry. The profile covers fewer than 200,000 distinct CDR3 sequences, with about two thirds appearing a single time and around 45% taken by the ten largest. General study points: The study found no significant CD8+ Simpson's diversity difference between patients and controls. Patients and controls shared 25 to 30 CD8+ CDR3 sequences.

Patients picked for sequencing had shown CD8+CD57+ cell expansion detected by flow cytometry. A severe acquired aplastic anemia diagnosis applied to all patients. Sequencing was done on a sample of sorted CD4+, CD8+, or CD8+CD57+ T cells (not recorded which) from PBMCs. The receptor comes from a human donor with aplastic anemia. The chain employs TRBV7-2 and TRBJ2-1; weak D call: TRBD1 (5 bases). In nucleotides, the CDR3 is TGTGCCAGCAGCCATACGACAGATACCTACAATGAGCAGTTCTTC. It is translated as CASSHTTDTYNEQFF.